The 21 T cell receptor beta chains given below trace back to one sample, sequenced in a study of T cell responses to AZD1222 COVID-19 vaccine (dated by TCRdb to the early 2020s). The method behind the library was the immunoSEQ multiplex PCR assay. TCRdb holds this immuneACCESS table with in-frame rearrangements only. Some clones are missing; in checked studies, unresolved V genes explain under half, and the rest has no known cause. This sample comprises around 130,000 clones, 80% to 90% of them detected only once. The top ten hold about 9.9% of the sample. Explained via the paper, the time point label denotes: about 28 days (+/-7) after the second vaccine dose. This material consisted of peripheral blood, taken 28 days after the second AZD1222 dose. The receptor set was obtained from an adult who received the AZD1222 COVID-19 vaccine.

This clone was observed a handful of times. The junction differs from germline at one of its ends, possibly a read error. The chain is built from TRBV4-1 and TRBJ2-1; the match to TRBD1 covers 8 bases. The CDR3 covers 15 residues. CDR1 is MGHRA, CDR2 YSYEKL, per germline. CDR3 in amino acids: CASSQGQGAQNEQFF. CDR3 DNA: TGCGCCAGCAGTCAAGGGCAGGGGGCGCAAAATGAGCAGTTCTTC.

The genes are TRBV30 and TRBJ1-1; a possible D gene is TRBD1 (6 bases). CDR1 is GTSNPN, CDR2 SVGIG, per germline (reference sequence). Trimming cost V 3 bases and J 11 bases, with 22 bases left between them. CDR3 length: 14 residues. Here the CDR3 reads CAWSLTGWAVEAFF. In DNA form, the CDR3 reads TGTGCCTGGAGCTTGACAGGATGGGCGGTGGAGGCTTTCTTT.

The chain combines TRBV5-5 with TRBJ2-7, with TRBD2 matching over 12 bases. The germline gives CDR1 SGHKS, CDR2 YYEKEE (reference sequence). After removal of 4 bases from V and 0 bases from J, the junction contained 8 bases not matched to a gene. The CDR3 is made up of 17 amino acids. The DNA of the CDR3 is TGTGCCAGCAGCCTTGGGGCTAGCGGGAGGGCCTCCTACGAGCAGTACTTC. Translation gives CASSLGASGRASYEQYF. The whole variable domain, remainder taken from reference TRBV5-5 and TRBJ2-7, is DAGVTQSPTHLIKTRGQQVTLRCSPISGHKSVSWYQQVLGQGPQFIFQYYEKEERGRGNFPDRFSARQFPNYSSELNVNALLLGDSALYLCASSLGASGRASYEQYFGPGTRLTVT.

The chain combines TRBV6-5 with TRBJ1-5, with TRBD1 matching 8 bases. CDR3 length: 15 amino acids. Germline loops: CDR1 MNHEY, CDR2 SVGAGI. The ends lost 10 bases at V and 13 bases at J; junction bases unmatched: 21. The CDR3 sequence is CATFADRGLLLTQHF. CDR3 nucleotides: TGTGCCACCTTCGCCGACAGGGGATTATTATTGACACAGCATTTT.

The gene calls are TRBV10-3 and TRBJ1-1; D is perhaps TRBD1 (6 bases). The germline V and J ends were trimmed by 6 bases and 4 bases, with 12 bases remaining between them. This CDR3 is built from 13 residues. CDR1 and CDR2 from the germline V gene are ENHRY and SYGVKD. This CDR3 is CAISQGPGTEAFF. For the CDR3, the DNA is TGTGCCATCAGCCAGGGGCCCGGCACTGAAGCTTTCTTT.

The chain combines TRBV7-2 with TRBJ2-7, with 8 bases matching TRBD1. The CDR3 is made up of 15 amino acids. Germline V gene data show CDR1 as SGHTA and CDR2 as FQGNSA. J gave up 3 bases and V 5 bases, and 9 bases lay outside the gene matches. Here the CDR3 reads CASSLDRGGLYEQYF. CDR3 nucleotide sequence: TGTGCCAGCAGCCTAGACAGGGGTGGACTCTACGAGCAGTACTTC.

This chain links TRBV5-1 with TRBJ2-3; TRBD2 might be the D (6 bases). This CDR3 comprises 14 residues. Trimming removed 4 bases at V and 0 bases at J, with 9 bases between. Germline CDR1 SGHRS, CDR2 YFSETQ. The chain's CDR3 is CASSHRGSTDTQYF. The CDR3 nucleotides are TGCGCCAGCAGCCACCGGGGGAGCACAGATACGCAGTATTTT.

The chain combines TRBV12-5 with TRBJ2-1, with no clear D. The V gene's germline CDR1 is LGHNT and CDR2 FRNRAP. The CDR3 has 13 residues. V lost 1 base to trimming and J lost 9 bases, with 10 bases between them. CDR3 coding DNA: TGTGCTAGTGGTTTGGGTGTTAACGGTGAGCAGTTCTTC. This translates into CASGLGVNGEQFF. Full variable domain (rest looked up from reference TRBV12-5 and TRBJ2-1): DARVTQTPRHKVTEMGQEVTMRCQPILGHNTVFWYRQTMMQGLELLAYFRNRAPLDDSGMPKDRFSAEMPDATLATLKIQPSEPRDSAVYFCASGLGVNGEQFFGPGTRLTVL.

V usage is TRBV9 and J usage is TRBJ1-6, with a tentative D call TRBD1 (5 bases). V was cut by 0 bases and J by 15 bases, with 16 bases left in between. The CDR3 totals 14 residues. CDR1 and CDR2 (germline): SGDLS, YYNGEE. The CDR3 DNA follows: TGTGCCAGCAGCGTAGGTGACAGTGAAATAGACCTCCACTTT. Amino acids: CASSVGDSEIDLHF.

In its sample, this clone is medium-sized (0.01 to 0.1%). The chain recombines TRBV11-2 with TRBJ1-1, with D tentatively TRBD1 (5 bases). Trimming removed 5 bases at V and 2 bases at J, with 9 bases between. Germline V gene data show CDR1 as SGHAT and CDR2 as FQNNGV. The CDR3 runs 13 residues. DNA of the CDR3: TGTGCCAGCAGCGACGGGGCTAACACTGAAGCTTTCTTT. The encoded protein is CASSDGANTEAFF.

The J gene is TRBJ2-5, the V gene TRBV5-1, with D hard to call. V lost 0 bases to trimming and J lost 5 bases, with 5 bases between them. Germline V gene lookup returns CDR1 SGHRS and CDR2 YFSETQ. The CDR3 covers 12 residues. The CDR3 nucleotides read TGCGCCAGCAGCTTGGTTAGGGAGACCCAGTACTTC. Translated, it gives CASSLVRETQYF.

The chain uses TRBV11-3 and TRBJ2-1; 8 positions match TRBD2. V dropped 5 bases and J dropped 10; count of bases not matched to a gene: 7. This CDR3 comprises 13 residues. Germline values: CDR1 SGHNT, CDR2 YENEEA. The CDR3 protein is CASSPGLASEQFF. The CDR3 DNA sequence: TGTGCCAGCAGCCCCGGACTAGCCAGCGAGCAGTTCTTC.

On this clone itself: In the same sample, other DNA sequences code for this CDR3. The CDR3 sequence: CASSRDRNYGYTF. The CDR3 DNA reads TGTGCCAGCAGTAGGGACCGTAACTATGGCTACACCTTC. The chain is built from TRBV6-4 and TRBJ1-2, with a possible D match to TRBD1 (5 bases). The CDR3 loop spans 13 amino acids. The germline CDR1 and CDR2 sequences are MRHNA and SNTAGT. V lost 5 bases, J lost 1 base, and 8 bases lay in between.

The V and J genes are TRBV4-2 and TRBJ1-1, with 8 bases identical to TRBD1. The CDR3 has 16 residues. V was pared by 0 bases and J by 5 bases, with 8 bases of the junction left unmatched. Germline CDR1 is LGHNA and CDR2 is YNFKEQ. The DNA for the CDR3 is TGTGCCAGCAGCCAAGAGGGGAACAGGGGGGGAACTGAAGCTTTCTTT. The encoded protein is CASSQEGNRGGTEAFF.

In DNA form, the CDR3 reads TGTGCCAGCAGGGAGCTAGCGGGATCATACGAGCAGTACTTC. Its protein product is CASRELAGSYEQYF. V and J are TRBV5-8 and TRBJ2-7; TRBD2 matches at 9 bases. This CDR3 contains 14 residues. The germline V gene encodes CDR1 SGHTS and CDR2 YDEGEE. The J segment lost 4 bases and the V segment lost 5 bases, leaving 7 bases of the junction unmatched.

In this sample, this clone turned up a few times. This rearrangement joins TRBV6-2 or TRBV6-3 to TRBJ1-1; the match to TRBD1 covers 10 bases. Germline V lookup: CDR1 MNHEY, CDR2 SVGEGT. CDR3 length: 16 amino acids. J was trimmed by 3 bases and V by 3 bases; bases with no gene match: 7. The CDR3 protein is CASSYPTGGEDTEAFF. The CDR3 nucleotides are TGTGCCAGCAGTTATCCGACAGGGGGCGAGGACACTGAAGCTTTCTTT.

The rearrangement joins TRBV18 to TRBJ1-2; D uncertain. The V end lost 0 bases, the J end lost 8 bases, and 13 bases lay between the germline ends. This CDR3 is 14 amino acids long. Germline CDR1 and CDR2: KGHSH and LQKENI. In DNA, the CDR3 is TGTGCCAGCTCACCACCGACGGGCCCTTGGGGCTACACCTTC. Protein product: CASSPPTGPWGYTF.

The chain uses TRBV30 and TRBJ1-5, with 7 nucleotides matching TRBD1. The CDR3 spans 14 residues. After removal of 1 base from V and 5 bases from J, the junction contained 5 bases not matched to a gene. Germline CDR1 and CDR2: GTSNPN and SVGIG (reference sequence). CDR3 DNA: TGTGCCTGGAGTGGAACAGGGGTCTATCAGCCCCAGCATTTT. This encodes CAWSGTGVYQPQHF. Variable domain in full (rest from reference TRBV30 and TRBJ1-5): SQTIHQWPATLVQPVGSPLSLECTVEGTSNPNLYWYRQAAGRGLQLLFYSVGIGQISSEVPQNLSASRPQDRQFILSSKKLLLSDSGFYLCAWSGTGVYQPQHFGDGTRLSIL.

This chain joins TRBV7-6 and TRBJ2-2; possibly TRBD2 for D (5 bases). Trimming left V 1 base short and J 4 bases short, with 13 bases between. This CDR3 is built from 16 residues. Germline V CDR1 and CDR2: SGHVS, FNYEAQ. This CDR3 is CASSLGTRAGTGELFF. The CDR3 region has the DNA TGTGCCAGCAGCTTAGGTACGCGGGCTGGCACCGGGGAGCTGTTTTTT.

This chain connects TRBV3-1 (or the pseudogene TRBV3-2) to TRBJ2-3, with TRBD2 matching over 14 bases. The CDR3 sequence is 18 residues long. V was clipped by 6 bases and J by 2 bases; unmatched bases: 10. CDR1 is LGHDT and CDR2 is YNNKEL in the germline V gene (reference sequence). As DNA, the CDR3 is TGTGCCAGCAGTCGGAGGACTAGCGGGGGGCACTACACAGATACGCAGTATTTT. Translation: CASSRRTSGGHYTDTQYF.

The chain uses TRBV6-5 and TRBJ2-1; D perhaps matches TRBD1 (5 bases). V was shortened by 4 bases and J by 8 bases, with 12 bases between the two germline ends. This CDR3 has 13 residues. The germline gives CDR1 MNHEY, CDR2 SVGAGI. This chain's CDR3 is CASSWTRLHEQFF. The DNA for the CDR3 is TGTGCCAGCAGTTGGACAAGATTGCATGAGCAGTTCTTC.